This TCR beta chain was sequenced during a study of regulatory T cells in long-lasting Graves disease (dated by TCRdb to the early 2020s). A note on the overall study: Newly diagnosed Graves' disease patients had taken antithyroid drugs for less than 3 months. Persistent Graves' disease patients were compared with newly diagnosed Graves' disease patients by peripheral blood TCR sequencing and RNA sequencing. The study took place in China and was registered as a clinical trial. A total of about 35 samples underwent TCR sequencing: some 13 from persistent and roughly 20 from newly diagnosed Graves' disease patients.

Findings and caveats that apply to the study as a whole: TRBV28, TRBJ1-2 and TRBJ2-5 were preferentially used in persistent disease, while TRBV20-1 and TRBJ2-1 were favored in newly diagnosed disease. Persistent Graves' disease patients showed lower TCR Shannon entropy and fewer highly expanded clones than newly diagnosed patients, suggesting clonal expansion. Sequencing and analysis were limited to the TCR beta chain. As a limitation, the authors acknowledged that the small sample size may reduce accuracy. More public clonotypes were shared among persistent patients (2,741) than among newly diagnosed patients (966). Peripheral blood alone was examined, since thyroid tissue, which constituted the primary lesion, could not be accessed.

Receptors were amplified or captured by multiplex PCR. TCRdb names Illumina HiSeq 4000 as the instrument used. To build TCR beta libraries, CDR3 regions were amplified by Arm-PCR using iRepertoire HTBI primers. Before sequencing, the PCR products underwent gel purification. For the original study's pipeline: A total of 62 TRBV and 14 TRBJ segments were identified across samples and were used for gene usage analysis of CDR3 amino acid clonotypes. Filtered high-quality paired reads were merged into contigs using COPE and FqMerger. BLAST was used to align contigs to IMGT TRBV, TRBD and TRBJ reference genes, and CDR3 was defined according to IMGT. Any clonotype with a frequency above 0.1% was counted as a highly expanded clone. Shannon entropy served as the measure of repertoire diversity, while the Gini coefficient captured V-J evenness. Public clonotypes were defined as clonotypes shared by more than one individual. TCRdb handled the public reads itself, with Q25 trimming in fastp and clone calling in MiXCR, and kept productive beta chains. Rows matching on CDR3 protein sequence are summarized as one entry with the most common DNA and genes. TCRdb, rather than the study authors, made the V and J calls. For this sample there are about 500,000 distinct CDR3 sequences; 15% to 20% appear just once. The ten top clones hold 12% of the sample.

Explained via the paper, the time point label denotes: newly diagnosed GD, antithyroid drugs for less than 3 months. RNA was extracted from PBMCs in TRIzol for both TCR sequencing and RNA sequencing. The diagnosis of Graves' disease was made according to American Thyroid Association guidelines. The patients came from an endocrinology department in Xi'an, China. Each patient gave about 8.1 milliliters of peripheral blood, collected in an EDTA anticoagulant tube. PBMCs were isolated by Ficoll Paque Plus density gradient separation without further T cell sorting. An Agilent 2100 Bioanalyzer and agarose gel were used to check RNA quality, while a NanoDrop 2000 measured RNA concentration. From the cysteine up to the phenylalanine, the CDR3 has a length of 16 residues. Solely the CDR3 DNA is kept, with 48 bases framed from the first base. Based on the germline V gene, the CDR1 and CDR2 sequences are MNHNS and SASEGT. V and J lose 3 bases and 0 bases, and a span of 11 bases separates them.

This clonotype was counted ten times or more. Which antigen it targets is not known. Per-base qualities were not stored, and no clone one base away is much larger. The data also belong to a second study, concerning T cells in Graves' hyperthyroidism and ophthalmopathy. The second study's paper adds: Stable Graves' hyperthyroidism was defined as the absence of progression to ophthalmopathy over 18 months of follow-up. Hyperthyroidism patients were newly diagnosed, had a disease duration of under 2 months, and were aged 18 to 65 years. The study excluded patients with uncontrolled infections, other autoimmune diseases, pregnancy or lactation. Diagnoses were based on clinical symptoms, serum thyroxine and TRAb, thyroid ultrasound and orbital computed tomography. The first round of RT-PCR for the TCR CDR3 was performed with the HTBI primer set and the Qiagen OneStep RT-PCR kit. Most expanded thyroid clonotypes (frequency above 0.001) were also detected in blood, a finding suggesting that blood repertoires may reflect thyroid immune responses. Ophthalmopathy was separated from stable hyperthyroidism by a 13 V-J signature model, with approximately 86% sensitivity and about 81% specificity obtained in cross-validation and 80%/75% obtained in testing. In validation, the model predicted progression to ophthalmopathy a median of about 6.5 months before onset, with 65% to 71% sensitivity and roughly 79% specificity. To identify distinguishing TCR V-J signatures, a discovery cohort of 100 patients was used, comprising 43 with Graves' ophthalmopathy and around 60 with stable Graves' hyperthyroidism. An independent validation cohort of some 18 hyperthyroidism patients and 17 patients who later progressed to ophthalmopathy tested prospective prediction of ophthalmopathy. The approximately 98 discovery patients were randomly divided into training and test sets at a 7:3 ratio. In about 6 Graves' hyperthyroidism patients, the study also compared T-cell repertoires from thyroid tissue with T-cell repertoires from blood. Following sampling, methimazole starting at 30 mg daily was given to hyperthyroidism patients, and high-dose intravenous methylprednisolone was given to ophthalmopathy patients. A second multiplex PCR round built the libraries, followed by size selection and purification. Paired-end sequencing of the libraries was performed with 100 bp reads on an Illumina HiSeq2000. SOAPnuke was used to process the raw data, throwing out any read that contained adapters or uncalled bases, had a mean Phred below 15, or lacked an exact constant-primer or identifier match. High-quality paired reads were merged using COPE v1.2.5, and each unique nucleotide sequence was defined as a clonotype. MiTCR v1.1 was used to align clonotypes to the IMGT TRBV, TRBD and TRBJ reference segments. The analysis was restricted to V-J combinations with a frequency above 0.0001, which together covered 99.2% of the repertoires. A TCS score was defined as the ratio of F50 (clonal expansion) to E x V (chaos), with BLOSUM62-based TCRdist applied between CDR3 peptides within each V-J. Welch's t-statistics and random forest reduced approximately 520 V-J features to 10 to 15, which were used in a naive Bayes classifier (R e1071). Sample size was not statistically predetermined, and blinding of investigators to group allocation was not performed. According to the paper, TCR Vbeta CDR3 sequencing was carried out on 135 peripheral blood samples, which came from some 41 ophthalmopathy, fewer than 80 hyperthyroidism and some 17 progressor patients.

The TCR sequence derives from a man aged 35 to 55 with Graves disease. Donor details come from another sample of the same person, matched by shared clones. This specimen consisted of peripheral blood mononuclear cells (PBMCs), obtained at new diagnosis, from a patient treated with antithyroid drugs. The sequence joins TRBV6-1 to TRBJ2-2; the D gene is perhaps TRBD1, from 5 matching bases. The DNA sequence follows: TGTGCCAGCAGTGACCGACAGATCTCGAACACCGGGGAGCTGTTTTTT. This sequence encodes CASSDRQISNTGELFF.